A selection of T cell receptor beta chains follows, all from one sample in a study of radiation and T cells in renal cell carcinoma. Here immunoSEQ multiplex PCR was the method, and the copy in TCRdb shows in-frame clones only, minus some. The table has 120,000 to 150,000 clones, roughly 85% seen once; the top ten hold approximately 22%. The material was blood, obtained from a patient whose treatment included radiotherapy and nephrectomy. Receptors were obtained from a woman aged 45-65 years with renal cell carcinoma. Both conserved end residues are part of each CDR3. The order of the fields is J gene, D gene, V gene, clone size, CDR3 protein, CDR3 DNA. D genes are given only for firm matches. A row's size may be missing; if present it is once, few, many or a size class.

J: TRBJ2-1
D: NA
V: TRBV10-3
size: NA
CDR3: CAITGGTYNEQFF
DNA: TGTGCCATCACCGGGGGCACCTACAATGAGCAGTTCTTC

J: TRBJ1-5
D: NA
V: TRBV28
size: NA
CDR3: CASSSSDRGGRQPQHF
DNA: TGTGCCAGCAGCTCGTCCGACCGAGGAGGACGTCAGCCCCAGCATTTT

J: TRBJ1-1
D: NA
V: TRBV9
size: NA
CDR3: CASSVAVNTEAFF
DNA: TGTGCCAGCAGCGTAGCGGTGAACACTGAAGCTTTCTTT

J: TRBJ1-2
D: NA
V: TRBV5-6
size: once
CDR3: CASSPGGLGYTF
DNA: TGTGCCAGCAGCCCCGGGGGGCTTGGCTACACCTTC

J: TRBJ2-7
D: TRBD1
V: TRBV7-9
size: NA
CDR3: CASSQQGAYEQYF
DNA: TGTGCCAGCAGCCAACAGGGGGCCTACGAGCAGTACTTC

J: TRBJ2-5
D: NA
V: TRBV27
size: NA
CDR3: CASSERLESRGVYF
DNA: TGTGCCAGCAGTGAGCGACTGGAGAGTAGAGGGGTGTACTTC

J: TRBJ1-5
D: NA
V: TRBV6-5
size: NA
CDR3: CASSYNRNQPQHF
DNA: TGTGCCAGCAGTTACAATAGAAATCAGCCCCAGCATTTT

J: TRBJ2-7
D: NA
V: TRBV27
size: few
CDR3: CASSQGLFYEQYF
DNA: TGTGCCAGCAGCCAAGGACTCTTTTACGAGCAGTACTTC

J: TRBJ1-1
D: NA
V: TRBV10-3
size: NA
CDR3: CAISDTTKNTEAFF
DNA: TGTGCCATCAGCGATACCACAAAGAACACTGAAGCTTTCTTT

J: TRBJ1-4
D: NA
V: TRBV27
size: NA
CDR3: CASSLSEGQMGSGEKLFF
DNA: TGTGCCAGCAGTTTAAGTGAGGGCCAGATGGGGAGTGGTGAAAAACTGTTTTTT

J: TRBJ2-2
D: NA
V: TRBV5-4
size: NA
CDR3: CASSRNTGELFF
DNA: TGTGCCAGCAGCCGAAACACCGGGGAGCTGTTTTTT